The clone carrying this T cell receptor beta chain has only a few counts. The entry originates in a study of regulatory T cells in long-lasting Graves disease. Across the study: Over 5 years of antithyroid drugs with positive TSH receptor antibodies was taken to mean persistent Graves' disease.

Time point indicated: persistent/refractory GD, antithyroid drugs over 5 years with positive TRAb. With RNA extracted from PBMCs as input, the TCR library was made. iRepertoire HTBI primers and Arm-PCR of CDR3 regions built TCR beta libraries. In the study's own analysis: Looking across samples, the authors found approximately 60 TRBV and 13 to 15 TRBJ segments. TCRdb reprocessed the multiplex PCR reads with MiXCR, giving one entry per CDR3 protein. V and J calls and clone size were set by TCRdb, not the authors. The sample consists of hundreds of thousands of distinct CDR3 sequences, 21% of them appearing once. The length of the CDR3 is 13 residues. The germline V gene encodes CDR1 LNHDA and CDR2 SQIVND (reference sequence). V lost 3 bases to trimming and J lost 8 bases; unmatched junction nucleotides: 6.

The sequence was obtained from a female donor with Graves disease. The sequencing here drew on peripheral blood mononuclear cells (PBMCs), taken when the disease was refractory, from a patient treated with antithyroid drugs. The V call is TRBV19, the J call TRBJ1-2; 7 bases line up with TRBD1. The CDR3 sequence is CASSIFGGQGYTF. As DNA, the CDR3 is TGTGCCAGTAGTATCTTCGGGGGACAGGGCTACACCTTC. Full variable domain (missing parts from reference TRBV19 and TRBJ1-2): DGGITQSPKYLFRKEGQNVTLSCEQNLNHDAMYWYRQDPGQGLRLIYYSQIVNDFQKGDIAEGYSVSREKKESFPLTVTSAQKNPTAFYLCASSIFGGQGYTFGSGTRLTVV.